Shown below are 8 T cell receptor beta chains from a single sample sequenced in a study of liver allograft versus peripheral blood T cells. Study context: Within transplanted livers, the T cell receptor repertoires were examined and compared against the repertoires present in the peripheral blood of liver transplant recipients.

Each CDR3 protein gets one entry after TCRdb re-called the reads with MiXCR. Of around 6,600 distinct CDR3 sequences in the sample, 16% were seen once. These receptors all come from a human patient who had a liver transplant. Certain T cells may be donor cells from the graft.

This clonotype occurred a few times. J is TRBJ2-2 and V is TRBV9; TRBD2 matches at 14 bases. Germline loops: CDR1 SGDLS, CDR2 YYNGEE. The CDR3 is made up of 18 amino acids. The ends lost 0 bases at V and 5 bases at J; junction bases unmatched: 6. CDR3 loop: CASSVGLAGGPGTGELFF. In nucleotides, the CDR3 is TGTGCCAGCAGCGTAGGACTAGCGGGGGGGCCGGGGACCGGGGAGCTGTTTTTT. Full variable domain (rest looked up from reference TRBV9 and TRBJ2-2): DSGVTQTPKHLITATGQRVTLRCSPRSGDLSVYWYQQSLDQGLQFLIQYYNGEERAKGNILERFSAQQFPDLHSELNLSSLELGDSALYFCASSVGLAGGPGTGELFFGEGSRLTVL.

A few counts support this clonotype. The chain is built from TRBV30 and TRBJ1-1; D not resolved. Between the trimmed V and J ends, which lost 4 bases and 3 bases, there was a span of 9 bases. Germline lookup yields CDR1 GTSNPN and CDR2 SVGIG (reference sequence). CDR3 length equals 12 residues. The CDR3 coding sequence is TGTGCCTGGACCACCCTTTACACTGAAGCTTTCTTT. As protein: CAWTTLYTEAFF. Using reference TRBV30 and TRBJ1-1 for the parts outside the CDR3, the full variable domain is SQTIHQWPATLVQPVGSPLSLECTVEGTSNPNLYWYRQAAGRGLQLLFYSVGIGQISSEVPQNLSASRPQDRQFILSSKKLLLSDSGFYLCAWTTLYTEAFFGQGTRLTVV.

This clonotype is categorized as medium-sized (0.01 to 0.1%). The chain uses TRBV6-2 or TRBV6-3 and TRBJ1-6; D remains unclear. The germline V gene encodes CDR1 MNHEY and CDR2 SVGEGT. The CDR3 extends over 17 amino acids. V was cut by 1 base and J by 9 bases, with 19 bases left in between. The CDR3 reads CASSYFGPQKGGSPLHF. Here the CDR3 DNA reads TGTGCCAGCAGTTACTTTGGACCACAAAAAGGAGGTTCACCCCTCCACTTT.

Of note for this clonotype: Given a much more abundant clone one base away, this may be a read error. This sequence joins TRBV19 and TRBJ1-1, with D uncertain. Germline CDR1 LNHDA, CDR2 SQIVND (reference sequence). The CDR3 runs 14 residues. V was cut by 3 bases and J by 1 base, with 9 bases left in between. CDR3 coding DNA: TGTGCCAGTAGTATTTATCAGGAGAACACTGAAGCTTTCTTT. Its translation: CASSIYQENTEAFF.

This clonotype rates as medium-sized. The CDR3 loop is CASSARGQALSSYNSPLHF. The CDR3 bases are TGTGCCAGCAGTGCCCGAGGACAAGCCTTGAGCTCCTATAATTCACCCCTCCACTTT. The chain carries TRBV27 and TRBJ1-6; tentative D call: TRBD1 (5 bases). The CDR3 consists of 19 residues. Trimming took 5 bases from V and 0 from J, leaving 20 bases between them. CDR1 and CDR2 from the germline V gene are MNHEY and SMNVEV (reference sequence).

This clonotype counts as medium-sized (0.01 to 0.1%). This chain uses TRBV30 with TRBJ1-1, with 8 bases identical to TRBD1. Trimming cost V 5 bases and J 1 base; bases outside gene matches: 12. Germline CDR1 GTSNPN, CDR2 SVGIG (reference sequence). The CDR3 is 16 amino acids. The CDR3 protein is CAWRTRIGTGNTEAFF. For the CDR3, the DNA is TGTGCCTGGCGCACCAGAATTGGGACAGGGAACACTGAAGCTTTCTTT. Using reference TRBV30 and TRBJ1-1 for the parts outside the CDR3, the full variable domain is SQTIHQWPATLVQPVGSPLSLECTVEGTSNPNLYWYRQAAGRGLQLLFYSVGIGQISSEVPQNLSASRPQDRQFILSSKKLLLSDSGFYLCAWRTRIGTGNTEAFFGQGTRLTVV.

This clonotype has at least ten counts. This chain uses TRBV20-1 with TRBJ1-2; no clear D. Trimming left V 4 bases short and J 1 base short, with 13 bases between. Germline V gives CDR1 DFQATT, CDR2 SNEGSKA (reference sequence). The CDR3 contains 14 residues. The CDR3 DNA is TGCAGTGCTAAATTTACGGAAGTTAACTATGGCTACACCTTC. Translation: CSAKFTEVNYGYTF.

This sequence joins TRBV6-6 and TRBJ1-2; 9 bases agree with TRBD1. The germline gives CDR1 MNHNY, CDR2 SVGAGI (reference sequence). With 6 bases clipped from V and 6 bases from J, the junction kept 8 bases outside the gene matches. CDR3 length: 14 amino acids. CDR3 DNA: TGTGCCAGCAGCTTCCGGGACAGGGTTGATGGCTACACCTTC. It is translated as CASSFRDRVDGYTF.